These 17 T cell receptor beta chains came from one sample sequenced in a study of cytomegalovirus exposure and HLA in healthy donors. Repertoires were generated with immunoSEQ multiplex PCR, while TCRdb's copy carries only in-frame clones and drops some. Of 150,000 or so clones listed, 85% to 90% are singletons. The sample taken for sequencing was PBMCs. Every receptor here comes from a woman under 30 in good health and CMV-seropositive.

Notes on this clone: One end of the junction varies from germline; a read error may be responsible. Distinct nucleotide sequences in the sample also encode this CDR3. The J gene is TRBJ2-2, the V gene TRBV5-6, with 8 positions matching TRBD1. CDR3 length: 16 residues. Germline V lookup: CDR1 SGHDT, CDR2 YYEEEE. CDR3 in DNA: TGTGCCAGCAGCCAAACAGGGGGGTATCGTGCCGGGGAGTTGTTTTTT. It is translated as CASSQTGGYRAGELFF.

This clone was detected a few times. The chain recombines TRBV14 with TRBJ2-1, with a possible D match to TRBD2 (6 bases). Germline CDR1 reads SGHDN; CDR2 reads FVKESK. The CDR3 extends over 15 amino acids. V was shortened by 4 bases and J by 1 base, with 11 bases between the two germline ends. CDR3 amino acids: CASSPAGWSYNEQFF. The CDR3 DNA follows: TGTGCCAGCAGCCCGGCGGGGTGGTCCTACAATGAGCAGTTCTTC.

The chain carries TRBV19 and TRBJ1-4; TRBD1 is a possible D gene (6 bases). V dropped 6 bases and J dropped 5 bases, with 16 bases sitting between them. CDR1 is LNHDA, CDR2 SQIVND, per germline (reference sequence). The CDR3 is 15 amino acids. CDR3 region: CASSAPDRLNEKLFF. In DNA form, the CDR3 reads TGTGCCAGTAGCGCCCCAGACAGGCTGAATGAAAAACTGTTTTTT.

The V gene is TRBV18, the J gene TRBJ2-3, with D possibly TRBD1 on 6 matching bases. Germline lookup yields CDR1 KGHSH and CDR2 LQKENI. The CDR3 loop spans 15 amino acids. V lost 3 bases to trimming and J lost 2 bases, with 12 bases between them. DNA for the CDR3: TGTGCCAGCTCACCCTCCAGACAGGCCACAGATACGCAGTATTTT. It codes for CASSPSRQATDTQYF. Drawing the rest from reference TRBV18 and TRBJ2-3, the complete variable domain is NAGVMQNPRHLVRRRGQEARLRCSPMKGHSHVYWYRQLPEEGLKFMVYLQKENIIDESGMPKERFSAEFPKEGPSILRIQQVVRGDSAAYFCASSPSRQATDTQYFGPGTRLTVL.

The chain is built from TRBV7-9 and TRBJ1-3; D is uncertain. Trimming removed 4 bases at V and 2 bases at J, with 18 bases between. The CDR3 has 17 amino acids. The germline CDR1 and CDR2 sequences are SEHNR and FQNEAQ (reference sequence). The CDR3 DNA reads TGTGCCAGCAGCTCTACCGACGTCGGGGTAACTGGAAACACCATATATTTT. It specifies CASSSTDVGVTGNTIYF.

CDR3 sequence: CATSRRGLDPGELFF. In nucleotides, the CDR3 is TGTGCCACCAGCAGACGGGGACTAGATCCCGGGGAGCTGTTTTTT. This chain joins TRBV15 and TRBJ2-2; 8 bases are a match to TRBD2. Per germline, CDR1 LNHNV and CDR2 YYDKDF (reference sequence). The CDR3 extends over 15 amino acids. With V trimmed by 2 bases and J by 6 bases, 5 bases remained unmatched.

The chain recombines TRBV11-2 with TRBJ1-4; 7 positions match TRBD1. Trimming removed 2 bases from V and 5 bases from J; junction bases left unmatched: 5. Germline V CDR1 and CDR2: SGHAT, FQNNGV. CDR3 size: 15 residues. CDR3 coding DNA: TGTGCCAGCAGCTTACTGCTGGACAGGAATGAAAAACTGTTTTTT. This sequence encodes CASSLLLDRNEKLFF. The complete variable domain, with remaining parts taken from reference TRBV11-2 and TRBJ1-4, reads EAGVAQSPRYKIIEKRQSVAFWCNPISGHATLYWYQQILGQGPKLLIQFQNNGVVDDSQLPKDRFSAERLKGVDSTLKIQPAKLEDSAVYLCASSLLLDRNEKLFFGSGTQLSVL.

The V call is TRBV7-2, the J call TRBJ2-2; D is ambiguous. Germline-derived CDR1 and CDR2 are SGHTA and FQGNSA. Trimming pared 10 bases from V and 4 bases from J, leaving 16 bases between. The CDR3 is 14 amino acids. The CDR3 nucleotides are TGTGCCACTTCACTCTCGATCTCCACCGGGGAGCTGTTTTTT. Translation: CATSLSISTGELFF.

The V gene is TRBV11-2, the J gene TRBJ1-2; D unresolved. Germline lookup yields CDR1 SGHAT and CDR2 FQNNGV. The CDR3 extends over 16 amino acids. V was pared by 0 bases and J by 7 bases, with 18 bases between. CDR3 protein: CASSLEPGAVRAGYTF. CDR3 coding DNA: TGTGCCAGCAGCTTAGAACCCGGAGCAGTTCGTGCTGGCTACACCTTC.

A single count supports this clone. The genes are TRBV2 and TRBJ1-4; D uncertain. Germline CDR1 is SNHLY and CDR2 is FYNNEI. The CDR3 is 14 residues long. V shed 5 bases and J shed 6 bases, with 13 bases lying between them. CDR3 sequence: CASSPPGRYEKLFF. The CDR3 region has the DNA TGTGCCAGCAGTCCACCGGGTCGTTATGAAAAACTGTTTTTT.

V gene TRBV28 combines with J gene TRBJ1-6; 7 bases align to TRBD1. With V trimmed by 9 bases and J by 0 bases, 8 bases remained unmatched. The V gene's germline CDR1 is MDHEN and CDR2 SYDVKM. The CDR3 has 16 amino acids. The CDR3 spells CASNSGQVSYNSPLHF. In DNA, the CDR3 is TGTGCCAGTAACTCCGGACAGGTCTCCTATAATTCACCCCTCCACTTT. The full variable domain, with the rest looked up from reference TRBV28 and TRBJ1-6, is DVKVTQSSRYLVKRTGEKVFLECVQDMDHENMFWYRQDPGLGLRLIYFSYDVKMKEKGDIPEGYSVSREKKERFSLILESASTNQTSMYLCASNSGQVSYNSPLHFGNGTRLTVT.

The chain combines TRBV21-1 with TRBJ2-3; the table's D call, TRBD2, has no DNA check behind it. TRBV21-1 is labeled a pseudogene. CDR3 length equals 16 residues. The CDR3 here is CASSKEKRRGTDTQYF. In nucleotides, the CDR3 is TGTGCCAGCAGCAAAGAAAAGCGGCGAGGCACAGATACGCAGTATTTT.

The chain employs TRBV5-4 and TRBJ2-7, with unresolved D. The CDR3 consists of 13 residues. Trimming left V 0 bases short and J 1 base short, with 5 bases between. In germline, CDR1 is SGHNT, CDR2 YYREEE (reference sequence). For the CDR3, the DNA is TGTGCCAGCAGCTTGGGGCAGTCCTACGAGCAGTACTTC. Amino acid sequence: CASSLGQSYEQYF.

The CDR3 sequence is CASSPIAGTGMGRSSYNSPLHF. CDR3 bases: TGTGCCAGCAGCCCCATCGCCGGGACAGGGATGGGACGGAGCTCCTATAATTCACCCCTCCACTTT. The chain carries TRBV21-1 and TRBJ1-6; the table names TRBD1, a call not compared with the DNA. TRBV21-1 has pseudogene status. The CDR3 sequence is 22 residues long.

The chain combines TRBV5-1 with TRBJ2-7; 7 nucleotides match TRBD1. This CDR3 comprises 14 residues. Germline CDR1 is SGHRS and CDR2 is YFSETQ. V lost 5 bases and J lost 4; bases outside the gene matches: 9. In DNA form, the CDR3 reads TGCGCCAGCAGTATTCGGACAGGAGATTACGAGCAGTACTTC. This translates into CASSIRTGDYEQYF. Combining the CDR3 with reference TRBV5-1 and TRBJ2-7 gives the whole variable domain KAGVTQTPRYLIKTRGQQVTLSCSPISGHRSVSWYQQTPGQGLQFLFEYFSETQRNKGNFPGRFSGRQFSNSRSEMNVSTLELGDSALYLCASSIRTGDYEQYFGPGTRLTVT.

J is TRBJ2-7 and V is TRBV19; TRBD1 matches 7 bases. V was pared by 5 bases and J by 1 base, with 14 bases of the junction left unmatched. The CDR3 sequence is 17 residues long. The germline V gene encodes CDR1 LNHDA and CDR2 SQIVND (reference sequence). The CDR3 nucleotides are TGTGCCAGTAGTGGGCACCATCTGACAGGGTCATCCTACGAGCAGTACTTC. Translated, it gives CASSGHHLTGSSYEQYF.

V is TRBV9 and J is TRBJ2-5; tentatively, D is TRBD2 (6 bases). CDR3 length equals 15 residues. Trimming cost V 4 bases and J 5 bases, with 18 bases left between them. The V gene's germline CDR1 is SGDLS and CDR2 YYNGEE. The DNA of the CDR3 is TGTGCCAGCAGCATTGGGACTTTAGGATGGGAGACCCAGTACTTC. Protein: CASSIGTLGWETQYF.